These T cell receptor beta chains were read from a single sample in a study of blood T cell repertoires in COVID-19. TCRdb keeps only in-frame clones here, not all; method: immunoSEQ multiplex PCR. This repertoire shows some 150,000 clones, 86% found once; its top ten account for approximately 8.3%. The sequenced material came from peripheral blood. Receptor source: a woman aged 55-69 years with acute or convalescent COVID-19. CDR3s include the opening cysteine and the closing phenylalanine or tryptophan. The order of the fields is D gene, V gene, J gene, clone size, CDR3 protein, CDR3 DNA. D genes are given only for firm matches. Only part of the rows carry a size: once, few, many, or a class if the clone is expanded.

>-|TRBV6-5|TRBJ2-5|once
CASSPGRMETQYF
TGTGCCAGCAGCCCGGGAAGGATGGAGACCCAGTACTTC
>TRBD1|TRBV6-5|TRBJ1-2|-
CASSRTGEFAGYTF
TGTGCCAGCAGCCGGACAGGGGAATTCGCCGGCTACACCTTC
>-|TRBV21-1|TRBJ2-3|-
CASSKWSQGGRPTDTQYF
TGTGCCAGCAGCAAGTGGTCCCAAGGGGGAAGGCCCACAGATACGCAGTATTTT
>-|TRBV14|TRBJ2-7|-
CASSQDGYEQYF
TGTGCCAGCAGCCAAGACGGCTACGAGCAGTACTTC
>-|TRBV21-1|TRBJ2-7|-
CASSLRLAGGLDEQYF
TGTGCCAGCAGCCTACGACTAGCGGGGGGCCTAGACGAGCAGTACTTC
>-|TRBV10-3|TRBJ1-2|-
CAISRQADYGYTF
TGTGCCATCAGTCGTCAGGCTGACTATGGCTACACCTTC
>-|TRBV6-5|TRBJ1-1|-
CASSRTGRTEAFF
TGTGCCAGCAGCCGCACAGGGCGGACTGAAGCTTTCTTT
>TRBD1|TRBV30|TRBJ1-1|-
CAFGTGPLTLEAFF
TGTGCCTTTGGGACAGGCCCTCTCACCCTAGAAGCTTTCTTT
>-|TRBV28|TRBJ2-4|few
CASSGGRLPKNIQYF
TGTGCCAGCTCCGGGGGGCGGTTGCCCAAAAACATTCAGTACTTC
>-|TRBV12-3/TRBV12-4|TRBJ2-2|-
CAWSRNTGELFF
TGTGCCTGGAGCCGTAACACCGGGGAGCTGTTTTTT
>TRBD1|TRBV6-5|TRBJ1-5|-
CASSYSRDRGQPQHF
TGTGCCAGCAGTTACTCCCGGGACAGGGGGCAGCCCCAGCATTTT